This passage covers 8 T cell receptor beta chains from one sample sequenced in a study of Ad26.COV2.S vaccination and SARS-CoV-2 variants. Assay used: immunoSEQ multiplex PCR; TCRdb lists only in-frame clones, some missing. The data hold approximately 400,000 clones, with about four fifths observed a single time. The treatment here: some 20 received Ad26.COV2.S at low or high dose, single or two shots; about five received placebo; per-sample allocation not given. The investigators took samples on day 63 after the first vaccine or placebo injection. The sequenced sample was peripheral blood, obtained in a trial of Ad26.COV2.S vaccine versus placebo. These receptors were obtained from a person aged 18-60 years who received the Ad26.COV2.S COVID-19 vaccine or a placebo.

J is TRBJ1-2 and V is TRBV9; 9 bases are a match to TRBD1. The germline gives CDR1 SGDLS, CDR2 YYNGEE. J was trimmed by 8 bases and V by 2 bases; bases with no gene match: 13. The CDR3 is 16 residues long. Here the CDR3 DNA reads TGTGCCAGCAGCGTTACAGGGGGCTCATCCCTATGGGGCTACACCTTC. This sequence encodes CASSVTGGSSLWGYTF.

The gene calls are TRBV5-6 and TRBJ1-5; D possibly corresponds to TRBD1 (5 bases). Trimming pared 2 bases from V and 4 bases from J, leaving 13 bases between. The CDR3 has 15 amino acids. Germline V gene data show CDR1 as SGHDT and CDR2 as YYEEEE. The CDR3 DNA follows: TGTGCCAGCAGCTTTGGGAGGGGCTATAATCAGCCCCAGCATTTT. Amino acids: CASSFGRGYNQPQHF.

This chain connects TRBV9 to TRBJ2-5; a weak D match, TRBD2 (5 bases). Germline assignment: CDR1 SGDLS and CDR2 YYNGEE. This CDR3 is built from 15 residues. Between the trimmed V and J ends, which lost 0 bases and 5 bases, there was a span of 14 bases. This CDR3 is CASSVGPGRRETQYF. CDR3 coding DNA: TGTGCCAGCAGCGTAGGGCCTGGCAGGAGGGAGACCCAGTACTTC. The full variable domain, in which reference TRBV9 and TRBJ2-5 provide the parts outside the CDR3, is DSGVTQTPKHLITATGQRVTLRCSPRSGDLSVYWYQQSLDQGLQFLIQYYNGEERAKGNILERFSAQQFPDLHSELNLSSLELGDSALYFCASSVGPGRRETQYFGPGTRLLVL.

The chain joins TRBV14 to TRBJ1-2; the D is unclear. V lost 0 bases and J lost 4, with 15 bases in between. CDR1 SGHDN and CDR2 FVKESK come from the germline V gene. The CDR3 spans 16 residues. Here the CDR3 DNA reads TGTGCCAGCAGCCAAGACTTCGGAGTGGGTTCCTATGGCTACACCTTC. Its protein product is CASSQDFGVGSYGYTF.

The V gene is TRBV29-1, the J gene TRBJ1-2; 8 nucleotides match TRBD1. The CDR3 spans 12 residues. V lost 4 bases, J lost 6 bases, and 4 bases stayed unmatched. Germline CDR1 reads SQVTM; CDR2 reads ANQGSEA. The CDR3: CSVVKTGDGYTF. The CDR3 nucleotides are TGCAGCGTTGTTAAGACAGGGGATGGCTACACCTTC.

The V gene is TRBV3-1 (or the pseudogene TRBV3-2), the J gene TRBJ2-2; possibly TRBD2 for D (5 bases). The germline gives CDR1 LGHDT, CDR2 YNNKEL (reference sequence). The CDR3 extends over 16 amino acids. V was cut by 3 bases and J by 4 bases, with 15 bases left in between. CDR3 residues: CASSQRRRNSTGELFF. The CDR3, as DNA: TGTGCCAGCAGCCAGAGGAGGAGGAACTCCACCGGGGAGCTGTTTTTT.

The rearrangement uses TRBV5-1 and TRBJ2-2; a weak D match, TRBD2 (5 bases). Germline-derived CDR1 and CDR2 are SGHRS and YFSETQ. The V end lost 2 bases, the J end lost 5 bases, and 7 bases lay between the germline ends. The CDR3 is 13 residues long. The CDR3 bases are TGCGCCAGCAGCTTCGAGGGAACCGGGGAGCTGTTTTTT. Protein: CASSFEGTGELFF.

This clone was seen just once. The identical CDR3 is also encoded by other nucleotide sequences in the sample. The V call is TRBV18, the J call TRBJ1-1, with no clear D. V lost 2 bases, J lost 5 bases, and 6 bases lay in between. The CDR3 totals 12 residues. Germline loops: CDR1 KGHSH, CDR2 LQKENI. The CDR3 protein is CASSPLGTEAFF. DNA of the CDR3: TGTGCCAGCTCACCATTGGGGACTGAAGCTTTCTTT.